One sample yielded the 23 T cell receptor beta chains listed below, sequenced in a study of Ad26.COV2.S vaccination and SARS-CoV-2 variants. This table comes from immunoSEQ multiplex PCR, and its TCRdb copy is limited to in-frame clones, with some not included. The table records roughly 700,000 clones, 89% of them present only once. Noted treatment: some 20 received Ad26.COV2.S at low or high dose, single or two shots; about 5 received placebo; per-sample allocation not given. Sampling took place 63 days after the first vaccine or placebo injection. This specimen was peripheral blood, taken in a trial of Ad26.COV2.S vaccine versus placebo. Source of these receptors: a person between 18 and 60 years old who received the Ad26.COV2.S COVID-19 vaccine or a placebo.

This clone has just a few counts. The rearrangement uses TRBV7-2 and TRBJ2-2, with 11 nucleotides matching TRBD1. In germline, CDR1 is SGHTA, CDR2 FQGNSA. V was pared by 4 bases and J by 9 bases, with 7 bases of the junction left unmatched. The length of the CDR3 is 15 residues. CDR3 in amino acids: CASSSTGTGGRELFF. The CDR3, as DNA: TGTGCCAGCAGCTCCACCGGGACAGGGGGTAGGGAGCTGTTTTTT.

The V gene is TRBV18, the J gene TRBJ1-5, with a tentative D call TRBD1 (6 bases). There are 16 residues in the CDR3. Germline loops: CDR1 KGHSH, CDR2 LQKENI. V lost 5 bases to trimming and J lost 0 bases, with 14 bases between them. The CDR3 DNA reads TGTGCCAGCTCATTCACCGGGACAAATAGCAATCAGCCCCAGCATTTT. As protein: CASSFTGTNSNQPQHF.

This clone was seen many times. J is TRBJ1-2 and V is TRBV7-9; D is unclear. CDR1 is SEHNR and CDR2 is FQNEAQ in the germline V gene (reference sequence). This CDR3 comprises 14 residues. V gave up 5 bases and J gave up 4 bases, with 14 bases separating them. CDR3 nucleotides: TGTGCCAGCAGCCATCTCGGGGTGGTCTATGGCTACACCTTC. Translated: CASSHLGVVYGYTF.

DNA of the CDR3: TGCGCCAGCAGCTTGGCGGGGGACAGGGCTACTGGCTACACCTTC. Its protein is CASSLAGDRATGYTF. This rearrangement joins TRBV5-1 to TRBJ1-2, with 9 bases that match TRBD1. Germline values: CDR1 SGHRS, CDR2 YFSETQ. CDR3 length: 15 amino acids. Unmatched junction bases numbered 7, after V lost 0 bases and J lost 7 bases.

The rearrangement uses TRBV6-5 and TRBJ2-1, with D maybe TRBD2 (6 bases). CDR1 is MNHEY and CDR2 is SVGAGI in the germline V gene. V dropped 8 bases and J dropped 7 bases, with 9 bases sitting between them. CDR3 length equals 11 residues. CDR3 protein: CASSEGNEQFF. CDR3 bases: TGTGCCAGCTCGGAGGGAAATGAGCAGTTCTTC.

The V and J genes are TRBV30 and TRBJ1-2, with 10 bases matching TRBD1. The ends lost 4 bases at V and 8 bases at J; junction bases unmatched: 4. The CDR3 totals 12 residues. Germline CDR1 and CDR2: GTSNPN and SVGIG (reference sequence). The CDR3 coding sequence is TGTGCCTGGAAAGACAGGGGGCTCGGCTACACCTTC. It encodes CAWKDRGLGYTF.

This clone was observed once. The rearrangement links TRBV6-5 to TRBJ1-6; weak D call: TRBD1 (5 bases). This CDR3 is 15 amino acids long. Germline assignment: CDR1 MNHEY and CDR2 SVGAGI. V was clipped by 7 bases and J by 4 bases, with 14 bases between them. CDR3 protein: CASTLRADYNSPLHF. CDR3 nucleotide sequence: TGTGCCAGCACCCTCAGGGCAGATTATAATTCACCCCTCCACTTT.

The rearrangement links TRBV3-1 (or the pseudogene TRBV3-2) to TRBJ2-2, with D possibly TRBD2 on 6 matching bases. CDR1 is LGHDT, CDR2 YNNKEL, per germline (reference sequence). V lost 4 bases to trimming and J lost 1 base, with 13 bases between them. The CDR3 sequence is 16 residues long. CDR3 DNA sequence: TGTGCCAGCAGCCTTCGGGGAGGAGTGAACACCGGGGAGCTGTTTTTT. This translates into CASSLRGGVNTGELFF.

The rearrangement joins TRBV24-1 to TRBJ2-3, with D tentatively TRBD1 or TRBD2 (5 bases each). CDR1 is KGHDR, CDR2 SFDVKD, per germline. Trimming left V 1 base short and J 6 bases short, with 10 bases between. This CDR3 is 14 amino acids long. CDR3 bases: TGTGCCACCAGTGATTTAGAGGGGTTCGATACGCAGTATTTT. Amino acids: CATSDLEGFDTQYF.

This chain joins TRBV7-2 and TRBJ2-7; D might be TRBD1 (5 bases). The CDR3 consists of 14 residues. From germline, CDR1 is SGHTA and CDR2 FQGNSA. V lost 2 bases, J lost 5 bases, and 13 bases lay in between. The CDR3 spells CASSLSGQGNEQYF. CDR3 coding DNA: TGTGCCAGCAGCTTATCAGGGCAGGGAAACGAGCAGTACTTC.

CDR3 amino acids: CASSLAHRVLHTEAFF. The CDR3 nucleotides are TGTGCCAGCAGTTTAGCCCACAGGGTGTTGCACACTGAAGCTTTCTTT. The chain joins TRBV27 to TRBJ1-1; D perhaps matches TRBD1 (6 bases). V dropped 2 bases and J dropped 3 bases, with 16 bases sitting between them. The CDR3 has 16 amino acids. From germline, CDR1 is MNHEY and CDR2 SMNVEV (reference sequence).

The V call is TRBV10-1, the J call TRBJ2-7; no clear D gene. The CDR3 has 18 amino acids. V dropped 0 bases and J dropped 7 bases, with 25 bases sitting between them. Germline CDR1 reads WNHNN; CDR2 reads SYGVQD (reference sequence). CDR3 sequence (DNA): TGCGCCAGCAGTGAGTCGAAGACGCCGGGTCCTCCGCTGGGGGAGCAGTACTTC. This translates into CASSESKTPGPPLGEQYF.

V gene TRBV7-3 combines with J gene TRBJ2-3; D not resolved. The CDR3 sequence is 16 residues long. CDR1 and CDR2 from the germline V gene are SGHTA and FQGTGA. V gave up 5 bases and J gave up 1 base, with 16 bases separating them. CDR3 bases: TGTGCCAGCAGCCCCTCCTTAGCTGGAGGCACAGATACGCAGTATTTT. Residues: CASSPSLAGGTDTQYF.

The chain combines TRBV2 with TRBJ2-5; tentatively, D is TRBD1 (5 bases). Germline V gives CDR1 SNHLY, CDR2 FYNNEI. Deletions cut 6 bases from V and 1 base from J, with 15 bases between. This CDR3 has 15 amino acids. CDR3 protein: CASRVGVVGQETQYF. The DNA for the CDR3 is TGTGCCAGCAGAGTAGGGGTGGTGGGCCAAGAGACCCAGTACTTC.

A few counts support this clone. This chain uses TRBV6-6 with TRBJ1-4; the D is unclear. This CDR3 has 12 residues. Germline-derived CDR1 and CDR2 are MNHNY and SVGAGI (reference sequence). Trimming took off 5 bases at V and 8 bases at J, with 9 bases between the two ends. Here the CDR3 reads CASSVAVEKLFF. In DNA form, the CDR3 reads TGTGCCAGCAGTGTTGCGGTGGAAAAACTGTTTTTT.

The rearrangement links TRBV15 to TRBJ1-2; D is perhaps TRBD1 (5 bases). The V end was cut by 0 bases, the J end by 4 bases, with 12 bases between. Germline V gene data show CDR1 as LNHNV and CDR2 as YYDKDF (reference sequence). The CDR3 loop spans 15 amino acids. The CDR3 DNA is TGTGCCACCAGCAGAGACCGGGACGGAATCTATGGCTACACCTTC. Translation: CATSRDRDGIYGYTF.

V gene TRBV3-1 (or the pseudogene TRBV3-2) combines with J gene TRBJ2-5; 9 bases are a match to TRBD1. The CDR3 consists of 13 residues. Germline V gene sequence: CDR1 LGHDT, CDR2 YNNKEL (reference sequence). With V trimmed by 6 bases and J by 5 bases, 4 bases remained unmatched. The CDR3 loop is CASSRTGAETQYF. The CDR3 coding sequence is TGTGCCAGCAGTCGGACAGGGGCGGAGACCCAGTACTTC.

V is TRBV11-2 and J is TRBJ2-2; TRBD1 or TRBD2 may be the D gene (6 bases each). CDR1 and CDR2 (germline): SGHAT, FQNNGV. The CDR3 consists of 16 residues. V dropped 4 bases and J dropped 6 bases, with 18 bases sitting between them. In DNA, the CDR3 is TGTGCCAGCAGCTCCCTCCTACAGGGACTCTCCGGGGAGCTGTTTTTT. This translates into CASSSLLQGLSGELFF. The variable domain in full, with the rest retrieved from reference TRBV11-2 and TRBJ2-2, is EAGVAQSPRYKIIEKRQSVAFWCNPISGHATLYWYQQILGQGPKLLIQFQNNGVVDDSQLPKDRFSAERLKGVDSTLKIQPAKLEDSAVYLCASSSLLQGLSGELFFGEGSRLTVL.

A single count supports this clone. The chain is built from TRBV6-5 and TRBJ1-2; D possibly corresponds to TRBD1 (5 bases). CDR3 length: 14 residues. Looked up from germline, CDR1 is MNHEY and CDR2 is SVGAGI. V gave up 2 bases and J gave up 7 bases, with 14 bases separating them. The CDR3 nucleotides are TGTGCCAGCAGTTACGGCGGGGGGAGTGGTGGCTACACCTTC. This gives the protein CASSYGGGSGGYTF.

The rearrangement joins TRBV11-2 to TRBJ2-1; 13 nucleotides agree with TRBD2. This CDR3 region has 16 residues. Per germline, CDR1 SGHAT and CDR2 FQNNGV. V lost 4 bases to trimming and J lost 6 bases; unmatched junction nucleotides: 6. CDR3 region: CASSWSGTSGINEQFF. The CDR3 coding sequence is TGTGCCAGCAGCTGGTCCGGGACTAGCGGGATCAATGAGCAGTTCTTC.

The J gene is TRBJ1-1, the V gene TRBV19; D not certain. Trimming left V 3 bases short and J 8 bases short, with 10 bases between. The CDR3 covers 12 residues. Germline V CDR1 and CDR2: LNHDA, SQIVND (reference sequence). The CDR3 DNA follows: TGTGCCAGTAGTATGAGTGGGTCCGAAGCTTTCTTT. Protein sequence: CASSMSGSEAFF. The full variable domain, its missing parts supplied by reference TRBV19 and TRBJ1-1, is DGGITQSPKYLFRKEGQNVTLSCEQNLNHDAMYWYRQDPGQGLRLIYYSQIVNDFQKGDIAEGYSVSREKKESFPLTVTSAQKNPTAFYLCASSMSGSEAFFGQGTRLTVV.

This rearrangement joins TRBV15 to TRBJ2-2; possible D gene TRBD2, 6 bases. The CDR3 contains 15 residues. In germline, CDR1 is LNHNV, CDR2 YYDKDF (reference sequence). Trimming stripped 5 bases from V and 6 bases from J, with 16 bases between. The CDR3 here is CATSDVRRVPGELFF. CDR3 DNA: TGTGCCACCAGCGACGTACGGAGGGTCCCCGGGGAGCTGTTTTTT.

V usage is TRBV5-1 and J usage is TRBJ1-6; 7 bases match TRBD1. V gave up 1 base and J gave up 9 bases; unmatched junction bases: 7. The CDR3 covers 15 residues. CDR1 is SGHRS and CDR2 is YFSETQ in the germline V gene. For the CDR3, the DNA is TGCGCCAGCAGCTTGCAAGGGACAGACCCTTCACCCCTCCACTTT. It codes for CASSLQGTDPSPLHF. The full variable domain, in which reference TRBV5-1 and TRBJ1-6 provide the parts outside the CDR3, is KAGVTQTPRYLIKTRGQQVTLSCSPISGHRSVSWYQQTPGQGLQFLFEYFSETQRNKGNFPGRFSGRQFSNSRSEMNVSTLELGDSALYLCASSLQGTDPSPLHFGNGTRLTVT.